The 14 T cell receptor beta chains given below trace back to one sample, sequenced in a study of T cells expressing NK-cell markers. TCRdb re-called the 5' RACE reads; every CDR3 protein appears as one record, without DNA. This listing includes about 260,000 distinct CDR3 sequences. Sequencing was performed on blood T cells: a sorted CD56 or NKG2C T cell subset, CD4+ or CD8+ T cells, or bulk PBMC T cells (not recorded which). These receptors were collected from a man younger than 35 in good health.

This sequence joins TRBV15 and TRBJ2-2; TCRdb names TRBD1, which stays unverified in the absence of DNA. Germline CDR1 is LNHNV and CDR2 is YYDKDF (reference sequence). CDR3 length equals 15 residues. CDR3 residues: CATSRGQGFTGELFF.

The rearrangement links TRBV3-1 to TRBJ2-1. CDR3 length: 15 residues. Germline CDR1 reads LGHDT; CDR2 reads YNNKEL (reference sequence). CDR3 loop: CASSQVQQRRNEQFF.

This chain uses TRBV6-1 with TRBJ2-3; TCRdb indicates TRBD2, and absent DNA this call remains unverified. This CDR3 spans 15 amino acids. The germline V gene has CDR1 MNHNS and CDR2 SASEGT. The CDR3 region is CASSRLAGYTDTQYF.

The V gene is TRBV4-2, the J gene TRBJ2-3; with no DNA, the TCRdb D assignment of TRBD2 cannot be verified. The germline V gene has CDR1 LGHNA and CDR2 YNFKEQ. The CDR3 sequence is 15 residues long. The CDR3 protein is CASGGLAGVRDTQYF.

The genes are TRBV5-5 and TRBJ2-1; TCRdb's assignment of TRBD1 cannot be checked, as there is no DNA. The CDR3 has 13 residues. Germline CDR1 reads SGHKS; CDR2 reads YYEKEE (reference sequence). This CDR3 reads CASSLGGVNEQFF.

The V and J genes are TRBV21-1 and TRBJ2-1; as DNA is missing, the TRBD1 call by TCRdb cannot be tested. TRBV21-1 constitutes a pseudogene. The CDR3 is 17 residues long. This CDR3 is CASSTSGLTGKINEQFF.

V usage is TRBV28 and J usage is TRBJ2-6; TCRdb indicates TRBD1, and absent DNA this call remains unverified. In germline, CDR1 is MDHEN, CDR2 SYDVKM. The CDR3 has 18 amino acids. This chain's CDR3 is CASSFLAGEGSGANVLTF.

The chain employs TRBV5-6 and TRBJ1-4; as DNA is missing, the TRBD1 call by TCRdb cannot be tested. This CDR3 has 14 residues. Germline assignment: CDR1 SGHDT and CDR2 YYEEEE. The CDR3 sequence is CASSLTGTAEKLFF.

The rearrangement uses TRBV29-1 and TRBJ2-2; the TCRdb call, TRBD1, lacks DNA for checking. The CDR3 runs to 14 residues. The V gene's germline CDR1 is SQVTM and CDR2 ANQGSEA. The CDR3 is CSVSLDRDTGELFF.

This rearrangement joins TRBV5-1 to TRBJ2-1; absent DNA, TCRdb's TRBD1 call cannot be checked. Germline V lookup: CDR1 SGHRS, CDR2 YFSETQ. The CDR3 runs to 14 residues. The CDR3 is CASSLLPGPNEQFF.

The chain couples TRBV5-1 to TRBJ2-1; TCRdb returns TRBD2, unconfirmable since there is no DNA. The germline CDR1 and CDR2 sequences are SGHRS and YFSETQ. The CDR3 is 18 residues long. CDR3 protein: CASSLRASGKSSYNEQFF.

The V gene is TRBV12-3 or TRBV12-4, the J gene TRBJ2-1; TCRdb gives TRBD1 as the D gene, but with no DNA this cannot be confirmed. The CDR3 length is 15 residues. The CDR3 is CASPPGQGPYNEQFF.

The chain uses TRBV20-1 and TRBJ1-6; the D gene TCRdb calls, TRBD1, cannot be checked with no DNA. Germline values: CDR1 DFQATT, CDR2 SNEGSKA (reference sequence). The CDR3 consists of 14 residues. CDR3 in amino acids: CSAVPGQYNSPLHF.

The V and J genes are TRBV18 and TRBJ2-7; TCRdb's D call of TRBD2 is untestable without DNA. Germline V lookup: CDR1 KGHSH, CDR2 LQKENI. CDR3 size: 13 residues. The CDR3 sequence: CASLGTVSYEQYF.